One sample yielded the 19 T cell receptor beta chains listed below, sequenced in a study of response to subunit inactivated influenza vaccine. MiXCR, run by TCRdb on the RT-PCR reads, gives a single entry per CDR3 protein. The table lists approximately 250,000 distinct CDR3 sequences, 12% of them singletons. The sequences come from non-naive T cells sorted from PBMCs, collected 14 days before vaccination. The receptors were sampled from a man aged 45-65 years who received an inactivated influenza vaccine.

The chain recombines TRBV10-3 with TRBJ2-7; D is tentatively TRBD1 or TRBD2 (6 bases each). The CDR3 has 15 amino acids. CDR1 and CDR2 from the germline V gene are ENHRY and SYGVKD. V shed 10 bases and J shed 1 base, with 20 bases lying between them. Here the CDR3 reads CATRTRGGASYEQYF. The CDR3 coding sequence is TGTGCCACCAGAACCAGGGGAGGCGCATCCTACGAGCAGTACTTC.

This clonotype was seen repeatedly, ten times or more. V gene TRBV12-3 or TRBV12-4 combines with J gene TRBJ2-1; TRBD2 matches at 11 bases. There are 18 residues in the CDR3. With 4 bases clipped from V and 3 bases from J, the junction kept 11 bases outside the gene matches. CDR3 region: CASSSPLKTSGSYNEQFF. The DNA for the CDR3 is TGTGCCAGCAGTTCCCCCTTAAAAACTAGCGGGAGCTACAATGAGCAGTTCTTC.

The chain links TRBV28 to TRBJ1-2, with 7 bases fitting TRBD1. In germline, CDR1 is MDHEN, CDR2 SYDVKM. The length of the CDR3 is 15 residues. Germline trimming cut 6 bases from V and 2 bases from J; bases unmatched to any gene: 9. CDR3 protein: CASRRQGRANYGYTF. The CDR3 nucleotides read TGTGCCAGCAGACGACAGGGCCGGGCCAACTATGGCTACACCTTC.

Comments on this clonotype: This could be a read error, since a much larger clone is one nucleotide away. This chain uses TRBV4-3 with TRBJ2-1; D is uncertain. The CDR3 consists of 12 residues. Germline V gene lookup returns CDR1 LGHNA and CDR2 YSLEER. The CDR3 is CDSSQSGNEQFF. The CDR3 nucleotides read TGCGACAGCAGCCAAAGTGGGAATGAGCAGTTCTTC.

V gene TRBV7-8 combines with J gene TRBJ2-5; D is uncertain. This CDR3 contains 13 residues. CDR1 is SGHVS, CDR2 FQNEAQ, per germline. The V end lost 3 bases, the J end lost 4 bases, and 9 bases lay between the germline ends. The CDR3 is CASSFGHRETQYF. As DNA, the CDR3 is TGTGCCAGCAGCTTCGGGCATCGAGAGACCCAGTACTTC.

This clonotype was detected a few times. The chain links TRBV4-1 to TRBJ1-6; D perhaps matches TRBD1 (5 bases). The V gene lost 0 bases and the J gene lost 7 bases, with 10 bases spanning the gap. CDR1 is MGHRA, CDR2 YSYEKL, per germline. This CDR3 has 15 amino acids. CDR3 sequence: CASSQDGRENSPLHF. The CDR3 nucleotides are TGCGCCAGCAGCCAAGATGGCAGGGAGAATTCACCCCTCCACTTT.

The table lists this clonotype with many counts. The V and J genes are TRBV6-2 or TRBV6-3 and TRBJ2-7; 10 bases fit TRBD2. The germline V gene has CDR1 MNHEY and CDR2 SVGEGT. The J segment lost 2 bases and the V segment lost 5 bases, leaving 12 bases of the junction unmatched. The CDR3 is 17 residues long. The CDR3 DNA follows: TGTGCCAGCAGTCACCCCTTACTAGCGGGGCTCACCTACGAGCAGTACTTC. Its protein is CASSHPLLAGLTYEQYF.

The chain has TRBV27 and TRBJ2-1; D unclear. This CDR3 contains 13 residues. V lost 0 bases, J lost 6 bases, and 6 bases lay in between. From germline, CDR1 is MNHEY and CDR2 SMNVEV (reference sequence). Written as DNA, the CDR3 is TGTGCCAGCAGTTTATCCTATCGCAATGAGCAGTTCTTC. As protein: CASSLSYRNEQFF.

There are many counts of this clonotype. The chain recombines TRBV20-1 with TRBJ2-3, with D uncertain. The CDR3 runs to 11 residues. Looked up from germline, CDR1 is DFQATT and CDR2 is SNEGSKA (reference sequence). CDR3 in DNA: TGCAGGAGCACAACCACAGATACGCAGTATTTT. Amino acids: CRSTTTDTQYF.

This clonotype appeared a few times. This chain links TRBV2 with TRBJ2-7; TRBD1 agrees at 9 bases. The CDR3 totals 13 residues. The V segment lost 8 bases and the J segment 2 bases; nucleotides outside the gene matches: 4. Germline V gives CDR1 SNHLY, CDR2 FYNNEI. CDR3 DNA sequence: TGTGCCAGCCGGGACAGGGTCACCTACGAGCAGTACTTC. Encoded protein: CASRDRVTYEQYF.

The chain employs TRBV18 and TRBJ2-5; no clear D. Trimming left V 3 bases short and J 5 bases short, with 13 bases between. Per germline, CDR1 KGHSH and CDR2 LQKENI. This CDR3 has 14 residues. The CDR3 loop is CASSPVRAVETQYF. In DNA form, the CDR3 reads TGTGCCAGCTCACCGGTTAGGGCAGTGGAGACCCAGTACTTC.

This clonotype was counted at least ten times. CDR3 protein: CASSRDGFNNQPQHF. CDR3 nucleotides: TGTGCCAGCAGTCGAGACGGATTTAATAATCAGCCCCAGCATTTT. The genes are TRBV6-1 and TRBJ1-5; D gene unclear. V was pared by 5 bases and J by 4 bases, with 15 bases between. The CDR3 has 15 residues. Germline CDR1 reads MNHNS; CDR2 reads SASEGT.

This clonotype was seen a handful of times. The chain links TRBV9 to TRBJ2-1, with TRBD2 matching over 7 bases. The CDR3 totals 16 residues. The J segment lost 2 bases and the V segment lost 4 bases, leaving 9 bases of the junction unmatched. CDR1 and CDR2 from the germline V gene are SGDLS and YYNGEE. The CDR3 sequence: CASSQSTGGPYNEQFF. CDR3 sequence (DNA): TGTGCCAGCAGCCAGTCGACGGGAGGCCCCTACAATGAGCAGTTCTTC.

In its sample, this clonotype was seen a few times. V usage is TRBV20-1 and J usage is TRBJ2-3, with 9 bases lining up with TRBD1. The CDR3 runs 16 residues. V lost 6 bases, J lost 6 bases, and 16 bases stayed unmatched. Germline assignment: CDR1 DFQATT and CDR2 SNEGSKA (reference sequence). CDR3 sequence (DNA): TGCAGTGCCACCTCCCCGGGACAGGGCCAGTTGGATACGCAGTATTTT. Encoded protein: CSATSPGQGQLDTQYF.

The chain uses TRBV2 and TRBJ2-1, with 8 bases matching TRBD2. Germline V CDR1 and CDR2: SNHLY, FYNNEI. The J segment lost 2 bases and the V segment lost 3 bases, leaving 3 bases of the junction unmatched. CDR3 length: 15 residues. CDR3 in DNA: TGTGCCAGCAGTGACGGCGGGGGGCCCTACAATGAGCAGTTCTTC. Translating gives CASSDGGGPYNEQFF.

The J gene is TRBJ2-1, the V gene TRBV4-3; 7 bases are shared with TRBD1. The germline V gene encodes CDR1 LGHNA and CDR2 YSLEER. V lost 1 base to trimming and J lost 8 bases; unmatched junction nucleotides: 11. This CDR3 has 16 amino acids. The CDR3 loop is CASSQGAHRGHDEQFF. CDR3 nucleotides: TGCGCCAGCAGCCAAGGCGCTCACAGGGGTCATGATGAGCAGTTCTTC.

This clonotype has only a few counts. The CDR3, as DNA: TGTGCCAGCAGCTTATTCCAGGCTCAAGAGACCCAGTACTTC. Its translation: CASSLFQAQETQYF. This chain links TRBV7-2 with TRBJ2-5; D unresolved. Trimming took off 2 bases at V and 2 bases at J, with 9 bases between the two ends. The germline V gene has CDR1 SGHTA and CDR2 FQGNSA. The length of the CDR3 is 14 residues.

V usage is TRBV12-3 or TRBV12-4 and J usage is TRBJ2-7, with 7 bases identical to TRBD1. The trim removed 3 bases at V and 6 bases at J, leaving 8 bases unmatched. CDR3 length: 14 amino acids. CDR3 DNA sequence: TGTGCCAGCAGTTTGCGAGGGGGCGCGGGCGAGCAGTACTTC. This encodes CASSLRGGAGEQYF.

As regards this clonotype: Being one base from a much bigger clone, this may be a read error. The CDR3 DNA is TGTGCCAGCAGCTTAGAGGACACCGGGGAGCTGTTTTTT. The encoded protein is CASSLEDTGELFF. The V and J genes are TRBV11-2 and TRBJ2-2; D not resolved. V was trimmed by 0 bases and J by 3 bases, leaving 2 bases between them. This CDR3 has 13 amino acids. Germline V gives CDR1 SGHAT, CDR2 FQNNGV.